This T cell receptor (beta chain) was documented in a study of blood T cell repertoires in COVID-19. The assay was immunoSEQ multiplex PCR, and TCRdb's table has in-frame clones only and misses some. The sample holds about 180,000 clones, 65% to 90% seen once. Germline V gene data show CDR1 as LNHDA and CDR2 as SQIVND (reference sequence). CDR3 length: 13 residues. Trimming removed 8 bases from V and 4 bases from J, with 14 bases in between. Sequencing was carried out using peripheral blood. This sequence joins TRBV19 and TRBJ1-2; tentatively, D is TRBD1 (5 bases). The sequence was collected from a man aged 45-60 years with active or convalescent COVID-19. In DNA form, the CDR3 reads TGTGCCAGTGGGGCGGGGGTCTCCTATGGCTACACCTTC. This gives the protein CASGAGVSYGYTF.